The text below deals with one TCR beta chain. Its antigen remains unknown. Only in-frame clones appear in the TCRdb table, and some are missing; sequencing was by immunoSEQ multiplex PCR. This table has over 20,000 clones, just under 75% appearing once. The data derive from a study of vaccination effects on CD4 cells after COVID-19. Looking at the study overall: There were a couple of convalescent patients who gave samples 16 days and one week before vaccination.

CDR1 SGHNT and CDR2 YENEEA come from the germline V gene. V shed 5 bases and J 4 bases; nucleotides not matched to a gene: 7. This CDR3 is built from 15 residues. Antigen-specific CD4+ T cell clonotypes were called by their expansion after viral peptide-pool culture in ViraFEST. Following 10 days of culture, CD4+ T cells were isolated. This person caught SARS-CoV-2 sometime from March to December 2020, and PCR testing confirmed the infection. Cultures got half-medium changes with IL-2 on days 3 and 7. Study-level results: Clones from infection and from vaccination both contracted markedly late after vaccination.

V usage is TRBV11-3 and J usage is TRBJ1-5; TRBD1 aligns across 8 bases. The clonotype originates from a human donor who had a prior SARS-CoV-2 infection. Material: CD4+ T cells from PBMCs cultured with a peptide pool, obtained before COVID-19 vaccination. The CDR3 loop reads CASSPRTGPNQPQHF. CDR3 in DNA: TGTGCCAGCAGCCCGCGGACAGGGCCTAATCAGCCCCAGCATTTT.